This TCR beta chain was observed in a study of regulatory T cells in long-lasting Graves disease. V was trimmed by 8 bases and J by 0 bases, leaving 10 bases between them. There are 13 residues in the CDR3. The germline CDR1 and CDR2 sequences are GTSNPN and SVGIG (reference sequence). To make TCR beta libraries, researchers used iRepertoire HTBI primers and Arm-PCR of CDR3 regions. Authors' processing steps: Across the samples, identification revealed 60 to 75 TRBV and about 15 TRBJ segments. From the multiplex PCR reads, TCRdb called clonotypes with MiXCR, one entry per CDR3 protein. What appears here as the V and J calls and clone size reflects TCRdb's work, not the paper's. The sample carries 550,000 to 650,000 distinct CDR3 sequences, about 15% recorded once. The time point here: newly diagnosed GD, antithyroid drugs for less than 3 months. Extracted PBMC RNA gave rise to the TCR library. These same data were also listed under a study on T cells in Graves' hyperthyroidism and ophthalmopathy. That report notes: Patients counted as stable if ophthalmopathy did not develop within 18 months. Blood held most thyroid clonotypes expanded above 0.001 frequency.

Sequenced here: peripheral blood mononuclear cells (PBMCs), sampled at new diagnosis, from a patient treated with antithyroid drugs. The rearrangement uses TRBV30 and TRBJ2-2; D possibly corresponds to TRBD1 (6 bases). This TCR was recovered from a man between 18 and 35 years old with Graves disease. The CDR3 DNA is TGTGCCACAGGGACCCCGAACACCGGGGAGCTGTTTTTT. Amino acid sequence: CATGTPNTGELFF.